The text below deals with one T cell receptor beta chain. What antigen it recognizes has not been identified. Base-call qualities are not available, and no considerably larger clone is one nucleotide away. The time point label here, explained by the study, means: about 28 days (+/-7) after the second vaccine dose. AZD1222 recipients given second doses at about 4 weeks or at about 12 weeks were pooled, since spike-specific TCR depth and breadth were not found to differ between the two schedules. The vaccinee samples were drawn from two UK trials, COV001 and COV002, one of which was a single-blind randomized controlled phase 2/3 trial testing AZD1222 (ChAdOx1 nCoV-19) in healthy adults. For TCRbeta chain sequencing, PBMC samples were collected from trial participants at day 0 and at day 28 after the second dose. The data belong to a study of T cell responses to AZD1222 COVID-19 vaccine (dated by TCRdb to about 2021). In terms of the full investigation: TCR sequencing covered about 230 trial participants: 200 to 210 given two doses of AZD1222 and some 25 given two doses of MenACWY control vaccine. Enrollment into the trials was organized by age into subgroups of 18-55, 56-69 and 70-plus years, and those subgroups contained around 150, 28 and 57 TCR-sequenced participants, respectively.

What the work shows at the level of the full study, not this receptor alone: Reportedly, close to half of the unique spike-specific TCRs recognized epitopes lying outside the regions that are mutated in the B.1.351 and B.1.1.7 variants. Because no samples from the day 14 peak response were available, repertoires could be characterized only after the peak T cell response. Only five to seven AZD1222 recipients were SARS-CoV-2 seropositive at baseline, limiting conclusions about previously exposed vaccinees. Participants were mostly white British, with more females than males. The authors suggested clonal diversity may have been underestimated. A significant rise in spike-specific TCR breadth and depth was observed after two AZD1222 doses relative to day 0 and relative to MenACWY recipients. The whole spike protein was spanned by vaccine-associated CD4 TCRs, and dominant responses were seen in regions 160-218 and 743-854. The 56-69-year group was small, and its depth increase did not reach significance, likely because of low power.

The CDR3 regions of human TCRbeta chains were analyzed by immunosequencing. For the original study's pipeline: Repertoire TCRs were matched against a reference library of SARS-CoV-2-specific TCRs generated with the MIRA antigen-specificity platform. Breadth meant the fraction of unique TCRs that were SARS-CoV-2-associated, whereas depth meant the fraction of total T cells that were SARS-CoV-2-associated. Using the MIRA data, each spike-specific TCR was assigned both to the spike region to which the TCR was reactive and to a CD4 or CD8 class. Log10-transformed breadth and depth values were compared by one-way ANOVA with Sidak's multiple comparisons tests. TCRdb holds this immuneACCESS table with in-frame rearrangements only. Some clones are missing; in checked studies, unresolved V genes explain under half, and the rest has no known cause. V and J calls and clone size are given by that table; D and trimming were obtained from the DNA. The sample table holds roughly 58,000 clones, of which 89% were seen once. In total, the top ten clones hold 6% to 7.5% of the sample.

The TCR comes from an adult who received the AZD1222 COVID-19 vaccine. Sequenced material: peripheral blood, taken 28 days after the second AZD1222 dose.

The DNA sequence is as follows: TGTGCCAGCAACATAGCGGGGAGGGTCGCCCAGTACTTC. It encodes CASNIAGRVAQYF. The sequence joins TRBV12-3 or TRBV12-4 to TRBJ2-5; 8 junctional bases match TRBD2. Its CDR3 holds 13 amino acids, cysteine through phenylalanine. The kept DNA is CDR3 alone, 39 bases in frame from the first base. Trimming accounts for 7 bases at V and 9 bases at J, while the number of junction bases matched to no gene is 10.